This T cell receptor beta chain was captured in a study of response to subunit inactivated influenza vaccine. Study-level results: After each seasonal influenza vaccination, few new T cells are recruited, the authors suggested.

TCRdb re-derived calls from the RT-PCR reads in MiXCR, one entry per CDR3 protein. Of hundreds of thousands of distinct CDR3 sequences listed, 7.6% are singletons. This clonotype was recorded a few times. Antigen specificity is unknown. Trimming took 3 bases from V and 2 from J; bases not matched to a gene: 8. Germline V gene sequence: CDR1 DFQATT, CDR2 SNEGSKA (reference sequence). This CDR3 comprises 16 residues. The chain combines TRBV20-1 with TRBJ2-7; 12 positions agree with TRBD1. This receptor was obtained from a man between 50 and 70 years old who received an inactivated influenza vaccine. Sequencing used PBMCs from blood, obtained approximately 25 months after vaccination. The CDR3 DNA reads as TGCAGTGCTAGTGGGGACAGGGGGCGTCTGGCCTACGAGCAGTACTTC. Translated: CSASGDRGRLAYEQYF.